This TCR beta chain was documented in a study of blood T cell repertoires in COVID-19. Study context: Samples of COVID-19 (acute and convalescent) were obtained from the United States, Italy and Spain. Nucleic acid was either cDNA or gDNA, and it came from T cells, B-cell-depleted T cells, or PBMCs.

This clone was recorded a few times. There are 13 residues in the CDR3. Trimming left V 7 bases short and J 1 base short, with 11 bases between. The V gene's germline CDR1 is SNHLY and CDR2 FYNNEI. Authors' methods: Nucleated cell number was recorded as an estimate derived from reference gene primer amplification. This table comes from immunoSEQ multiplex PCR, and its TCRdb copy is limited to in-frame clones, with some not included. That table furnishes V, J and clone size, whereas the DNA furnished D and trimming. The table shows 150,000 or so clones, with around 88% occurring only once. The sequence was obtained from a man aged 45-60 years with acute or convalescent COVID-19. The V and J genes are TRBV2 and TRBJ2-7; D remains unclear. The material sequenced was peripheral blood. This CDR3 reads CASTDTFSYEQYF. In DNA, the CDR3 is TGTGCCAGCACAGACACCTTTTCCTACGAGCAGTACTTC.